This record covers a single T cell receptor (beta chain). Its specificity is not known. Other DNA sequences in this specimen translate into the identical CDR3. This record comes from a study of cytomegalovirus exposure and HLA in healthy donors. Study-level points and caveats: After further analysis at a later stage, some 15,000 TCR beta sequences were associated with HLA alleles at 0.05 false discovery rate. Researchers reported in a later analysis that a missense DCLRE1C variant was tied to TCR beta V- and J-gene trimming. It was taken for granted in presence/absence analyses that sequencing depth across donors was roughly uniform.

13 Jbeta primers and 60 Vbeta primers were used for the PCR. Sequencing was performed with immunoSEQ multiplex PCR; in TCRdb, only in-frame clones are kept and a portion is missing. The table records about 64,000 clones, roughly 74% of them present only once. The CDR3 spans 15 residues. V lost 5 bases to trimming and J lost 3 bases; unmatched junction nucleotides: 7. Germline values: CDR1 PRHDT, CDR2 FYEKMQ (reference sequence). This TCR came from a man aged 18 to 30 in good health and CMV-seropositive. The sample was PBMCs. This rearrangement joins TRBV13 to TRBJ1-3; 7 positions match TRBD1. CDR3 nucleotide sequence: TGTGCCAGCAGCCCCCCGACAGGGAATGGAAACACCATATATTTT. Encoded protein: CASSPPTGNGNTIYF.